The clone carrying this TCR beta chain was seen at least ten times. Its target is not known. Regarding time point: newly diagnosed GD, antithyroid drugs for less than 3 months. From RNA extracted from PBMCs, the TCR library was made. The data were obtained in a study of regulatory T cells in long-lasting Graves disease. Combining iRepertoire HTBI primers with Arm-PCR of CDR3 regions, the authors built TCR beta libraries. MiXCR, applied by TCRdb to the multiplex PCR reads, yields one record per CDR3 protein. The sample records roughly 520,000 distinct CDR3 sequences, around 12% being singletons. The CDR3 totals 14 residues. The germline V and J ends were trimmed by 2 bases and 7 bases, with 11 bases remaining between them. The germline CDR1 and CDR2 sequences are MNHNS and SASEGT. Study-wide results and limits: Persistent patients shared 2,741 public clonotypes among themselves. Newly diagnosed patients shared fewer, at roughly 970.

These data were also reused for a study on T cells in Graves' hyperthyroidism and ophthalmopathy.

This receptor was taken from a woman aged 25 to 45 with Graves disease. The sequencing here drew on peripheral blood mononuclear cells (PBMCs), taken at new diagnosis, from a patient treated with antithyroid drugs. This chain joins TRBV6-1 and TRBJ2-2, with D perhaps given as TRBD1 or TRBD2 (5 bases each). CDR3 coding DNA: TGTGCCAGCAGTGAACTGAGGGGTGGCGGGGAGCTGTTTTTT. Its translation: CASSELRGGGELFF.